The 23 T cell receptor beta chains reported below all come from one sample, sequenced in a study of beta chain features in type 1 diabetes. Expressed TCRB transcripts were sequenced after all isolated RNA was converted to cDNA. Profiled with immunoSEQ multiplex PCR; TCRdb holds only in-frame clones, not every one. The sample has about 930,000 clones, 15% to 20% seen once; the top ten hold 0.02% to 0.03%. Sequencing input: naive CD4+ T cells from blood. The receptors here all came from a woman aged 18-29 years in good health.

This clone appeared a few times. J is TRBJ2-5 and V is TRBV7-2, with 7 bases identical to TRBD1. The CDR3 has 15 amino acids. Germline-derived CDR1 and CDR2 are SGHTA and FQGNSA. V was pared by 5 bases and J by 2 bases, with 8 bases of the junction left unmatched. The CDR3 loop is CASSPRPGQQETQYF. CDR3 bases: TGTGCCAGCAGCCCCCGGCCGGGACAGCAAGAGACCCAGTACTTC.

A few counts support this clone. The chain couples TRBV4-3 to TRBJ2-1; 9 bases fit TRBD2. The length of the CDR3 is 17 residues. Germline lookup yields CDR1 LGHNA and CDR2 YSLEER. V trimming: 0 bases; J trimming: 4 bases; junction bases outside the gene matches: 7. The CDR3 sequence: CASSQEKKTSGYNEQFF. CDR3 in DNA: TGCGCCAGCAGCCAAGAGAAAAAGACTAGCGGTTACAATGAGCAGTTCTTC.

The chain couples TRBV9 to TRBJ1-2; tentative D call: TRBD1 (6 bases). Germline V CDR1 and CDR2: SGDLS, YYNGEE. CDR3 size: 12 residues. The V end was cut by 0 bases, the J end by 8 bases, with 8 bases between. CDR3 DNA sequence: TGTGCCAGCAGCGTAGCAGGGGTGGGCTACACCTTC. The encoded protein is CASSVAGVGYTF.

V gene TRBV25-1 combines with J gene TRBJ2-3; D call uncertain. Germline V gives CDR1 MGHDK, CDR2 SYGVNS. The CDR3 is 13 residues long. Between the trimmed V and J ends, which lost 6 bases and 7 bases, there was a span of 14 bases. Written as DNA, the CDR3 is TGTGCCAGCAGCCCCCCGACTGTATATACGCAGTATTTT. Translated, it gives CASSPPTVYTQYF.

This clone was recorded a few times. The chain combines TRBV6-1 with TRBJ2-7; 10 positions match TRBD1. Germline V gene data show CDR1 as MNHNS and CDR2 as SASEGT. The CDR3 loop spans 13 amino acids. Losses at the gene ends were 8 bases for V and 6 bases for J; bases not matched to a gene: 7. CDR3 in DNA: TGTGCCAGCTGCCCGGGACAGGGGAGCGAGCAGTACTTC. It yields the protein CASCPGQGSEQYF.

This clone was counted between two and nine times. The chain has TRBV5-1 and TRBJ1-1; tentatively, D is TRBD1 (6 bases). Trimming shortened V by 2 bases and J by 2 bases, and 10 bases separated the two germline ends. The CDR3 runs 14 residues. From germline, CDR1 is SGHRS and CDR2 YFSETQ. CDR3 coding DNA: TGCGCCAGCAGCTTCGGGGGGACAAACACTGAAGCTTTCTTT. Translation gives CASSFGGTNTEAFF.

In its sample, this clone was seen a few times. This chain joins TRBV4-3 and TRBJ2-5; 8 bases map to TRBD1. Germline V gene data show CDR1 as LGHNA and CDR2 as YSLEER. CDR3 length: 14 residues. V trimming: 0 bases; J trimming: 7 bases; junction bases outside the gene matches: 4. The CDR3 DNA is TGCGCCAGCAGCCAAGAACCAGGGGGCGGGACCCAGTACTTC. Translating it yields CASSQEPGGGTQYF.

This clone was picked up a small number of times. The chain recombines TRBV9 with TRBJ2-1; TRBD2 aligns across 9 bases. Unmatched junction bases numbered 5, after V lost 3 bases and J lost 4 bases. Germline-derived CDR1 and CDR2 are SGDLS and YYNGEE. This CDR3 comprises 15 residues. The chain's CDR3 is CASSGVTSGYNEQFF. Here the CDR3 DNA reads TGTGCCAGCAGCGGAGTGACTAGCGGATACAATGAGCAGTTCTTC.

This clone occurred a few times. V gene TRBV6-6 combines with J gene TRBJ1-4; unclear D gene. This CDR3 has 14 residues. Germline V gives CDR1 MNHNY, CDR2 SVGAGI (reference sequence). Trimming cost V 0 bases and J 7 bases, with 9 bases left between them. The chain's CDR3 is CASSYSPPGEKLFF. DNA of the CDR3: TGTGCCAGCAGTTACTCCCCCCCGGGTGAAAAACTGTTTTTT.

The rearrangement uses TRBV7-3 and TRBJ2-3; D is undetermined. Germline assignment: CDR1 SGHTA and CDR2 FQGTGA. Trimming shortened V by 4 bases and J by 6 bases, and 11 bases separated the two germline ends. This CDR3 comprises 13 residues. The CDR3 loop is CASSSDPADTQYF. In nucleotides, the CDR3 is TGTGCCAGCAGCTCCGACCCAGCCGATACGCAGTATTTT.

The chain has TRBV9 and TRBJ2-5; 12 nucleotides line up with TRBD2. The germline CDR1 and CDR2 sequences are SGDLS and YYNGEE. The CDR3 has 19 residues. With V trimmed by 4 bases and J by 3 bases, 16 bases remained unmatched. CDR3 sequence (DNA): TGTGCCAGCAGCCTCGGGACTAGCGGGTGGGGGCACCCAGAAGAGACCCAGTACTTC. Protein product: CASSLGTSGWGHPEETQYF.

This clone appeared a few times. The chain employs TRBV9 and TRBJ2-2, with TRBD2 matching over 7 bases. V trimming: 1 base; J trimming: 6 bases; junction bases outside the gene matches: 6. The CDR3 loop spans 15 amino acids. Germline-derived CDR1 and CDR2 are SGDLS and YYNGEE. The CDR3 nucleotides are TGTGCCAGCAGCGTACTAGGCACTAGCGCCGGGGAGCTGTTTTTT. Protein product: CASSVLGTSAGELFF.

The rearrangement uses TRBV28 and TRBJ1-4; 7 nucleotides agree with TRBD1. V shed 5 bases and J 3 bases; nucleotides not matched to a gene: 9. CDR3 length: 16 residues. Germline V gives CDR1 MDHEN, CDR2 SYDVKM. The CDR3 loop reads CASSPSGGRANEKLFF. CDR3 DNA: TGTGCCAGCAGTCCGTCAGGGGGGAGAGCTAATGAAAAACTGTTTTTT.

The chain has TRBV28 and TRBJ1-2, with D possibly TRBD1 on 5 matching bases. The CDR3 is 15 amino acids. V lost 8 bases and J 2 bases, leaving 18 bases between the germline ends. Germline-derived CDR1 and CDR2 are MDHEN and SYDVKM. As DNA, the CDR3 is TGTGCCAGCGGGACGGGGCGAAGGACGAACTATGGCTACACCTTC. Protein sequence: CASGTGRRTNYGYTF.

The chain couples TRBV9 to TRBJ2-1; TRBD2 might be the D (6 bases). Germline V gene data show CDR1 as SGDLS and CDR2 as YYNGEE. The CDR3 has 16 amino acids. Trimming removed 3 bases at V and 5 bases at J, with 18 bases between. The CDR3 region is CASSGGTPKPNNEQFF. DNA for the CDR3: TGTGCCAGCAGCGGCGGGACTCCTAAACCCAACAATGAGCAGTTCTTC.

This clone appeared a few times. The chain couples TRBV7-9 to TRBJ1-2, with a possible D match to TRBD1 (5 bases). Trimming shortened V by 5 bases and J by 6 bases, and 19 bases separated the two germline ends. Germline assignment: CDR1 SEHNR and CDR2 FQNEAQ (reference sequence). The CDR3 consists of 15 residues. CDR3 sequence: CASSPRGGAIDGYTF. The CDR3 DNA reads as TGTGCCAGCAGCCCGCGAGGAGGGGCTATAGATGGCTACACCTTC.

The chain has TRBV11-2 and TRBJ2-2; TRBD2 matches 10 bases. The V gene's germline CDR1 is SGHAT and CDR2 FQNNGV. The ends lost 3 bases at V and 4 bases at J; junction bases unmatched: 5. The CDR3 covers 16 residues. CDR3 coding DNA: TGTGCCAGCAGCTTGGGGCTAGCGGGAGTCACCGGGGAGCTGTTTTTT. Protein product: CASSLGLAGVTGELFF.

This sequence joins TRBV15 and TRBJ2-5, with D perhaps TRBD1 (5 bases). CDR1 LNHNV and CDR2 YYDKDF come from the germline V gene (reference sequence). V was pared by 5 bases and J by 7 bases, with 14 bases between. There are 13 residues in the CDR3. CDR3 loop: CATSEQELGTQYF. CDR3 coding DNA: TGTGCCACCAGCGAACAGGAACTGGGGACCCAGTACTTC.

The rearrangement joins TRBV6-5 to TRBJ2-3; 9 nucleotides line up with TRBD1. Germline CDR1 MNHEY, CDR2 SVGAGI. This CDR3 contains 15 residues. The V segment lost 6 bases and the J segment 5 bases; nucleotides outside the gene matches: 9. The CDR3 DNA follows: TGTGCCAGCAGAGCCGGGACAGGGAAAGGAGATACGCAGTATTTT. Translation: CASRAGTGKGDTQYF.

There are a few counts of this clone. This chain links TRBV5-1 with TRBJ2-1; 8 positions agree with TRBD1. J lost 1 base, V lost 4 bases, and 4 bases had no gene match. CDR1 and CDR2 from the germline V gene are SGHRS and YFSETQ. The CDR3 covers 15 residues. In DNA form, the CDR3 reads TGCGCCAGCAGCACCGGGACAGGATCCTACAATGAGCAGTTCTTC. Encoded protein: CASSTGTGSYNEQFF.

The CDR3, as DNA: TGCGCCAGCAGCCAAGATCTAACAGTAGGTGGCTACACCTTC. Translated: CASSQDLTVGGYTF. The rearrangement joins TRBV4-1 to TRBJ1-2; D gene uncertain. The germline V gene has CDR1 MGHRA and CDR2 YSYEKL. The V and J ends lost 0 bases and 7 bases respectively, with 12 bases between them. The CDR3 runs to 14 residues.

In this sample, this clone turned up a few times. The chain uses TRBV6-1 and TRBJ2-5; 7 bases match TRBD1. CDR1 and CDR2 (germline): MNHNS, SASEGT. CDR3 length: 11 residues. After removal of 5 bases from V and 12 bases from J, the junction contained 6 bases not matched to a gene. This CDR3 is CASSNRDREYF. The CDR3 nucleotides are TGTGCCAGCAGTAACCGGGACAGAGAGTACTTC.

CDR3 nucleotide sequence: TGTGCCAGCAGCATACAGGGGAATTTCTACAATGAGCAGTTCTTC. This encodes CASSIQGNFYNEQFF. The chain has TRBV27 and TRBJ2-1, with 7 bases aligning to TRBD1. The germline gives CDR1 MNHEY, CDR2 SMNVEV (reference sequence). V shed 6 bases, J shed 3 bases, and the junction held 8 bases outside the gene matches. This CDR3 region has 15 residues.